A single sample gave rise to the 15 T cell receptor beta chains below, sequenced in a study of T cells after yellow fever vaccination. TCRdb reprocessed the 5' RACE reads with MiXCR, giving one entry per CDR3 protein. Altogether approximately 27,000 distinct CDR3 sequences are present, 4.5% to 7% being singletons, with the ten largest covering approximately 12%. The sample here was PBMCs, either bulk or a sorted T-cell subset (CD4+, CD8+, memory, or dextramer-sorted; not recorded which), taken 15 days after the yellow fever booster vaccination. Source of these receptors: a man between 25 and 39 years old who received the YFV17D yellow fever vaccine.

This clonotype has ten or more counts. As DNA, the CDR3 is TGCAGTGCTCCGCCGACCGGGGGGCATCTCGATGAGCAGTTCTTC. The encoded protein is CSAPPTGGHLDEQFF. The J gene is TRBJ2-1, the V gene TRBV20-1, with D perhaps TRBD2 (7 bases). CDR1 is DFQATT, CDR2 SNEGSKA, per germline (reference sequence). This CDR3 contains 15 residues. The V end lost 5 bases, the J end lost 8 bases, and 22 bases lay between the germline ends.

This clonotype was observed at least ten times. In DNA form, the CDR3 reads TGTGCCAGCAGCCCAGTTCCCCTCGGACAACCCACCTTC. It specifies CASSPVPLGQPTF. V is TRBV27 and J is TRBJ1-2, with D possibly being TRBD1 (5 bases). With 6 bases removed from V and 13 bases from J, the gap between germline ends came to 21 bases. Germline V gene lookup returns CDR1 MNHEY and CDR2 SMNVEV (reference sequence). The CDR3 has 13 amino acids.

The table lists this clonotype with many counts. The chain couples TRBV7-9 to TRBJ1-4, with a tentative D call TRBD1 (5 bases). The CDR3 spans 17 residues. Trimming shortened V by 1 base and J by 8 bases, and 20 bases separated the two germline ends. Per the germline V gene, CDR1 is SEHNR and CDR2 is FQNEAQ (reference sequence). CDR3 bases: TGTGCCAGCAGCTTAGGAGACCGGGACCTTCGGAGAGAAAAACTGTTTTTT. This gives the protein CASSLGDRDLRREKLFF.

This clonotype was counted at least ten times. The genes are TRBV12-3 or TRBV12-4 and TRBJ2-3; TRBD2 aligns across 11 bases. Unmatched junction bases numbered 8, after V lost 6 bases and J lost 3 bases. This CDR3 has 16 amino acids. DNA of the CDR3: TGTGCCAGCAGGAGACTAGCGGGACTACAGACAGATACGCAGTATTTT. Translated: CASRRLAGLQTDTQYF.

The chain recombines TRBV20-1 with TRBJ2-7, with TRBD1 identical over 8 bases. The CDR3 covers 15 residues. Trimming took 3 bases from V and 3 from J; bases not matched to a gene: 10. Per germline, CDR1 DFQATT and CDR2 SNEGSKA (reference sequence). CDR3 sequence (DNA): TGCAGTGCTAGCTCGCTGGACAGGGTCAACTACGAGCAGTACTTC. Amino acids: CSASSLDRVNYEQYF.

This clonotype was seen at least ten times. An end of the junction does not agree with germline; a read error may underlie this. V is TRBV5-1 and J is TRBJ2-1; no reliable D call. Germline assignment: CDR1 SGHRS and CDR2 YFSETQ. The length of the CDR3 is 11 residues. CDR3 in amino acids: CASSSHNEQFF. The CDR3, as DNA: TGCGCCAGCAGCTCCCACAATGAGCAGTTCTTC.

This clonotype was seen many times. This chain joins TRBV5-6 and TRBJ2-5; the match to TRBD1 covers 7 bases. Per the germline V gene, CDR1 is SGHDT and CDR2 is YYEEEE. The CDR3 consists of 15 residues. V lost 4 bases and J lost 2; bases outside the gene matches: 8. CDR3: CASSPWTGAQETQYF. The CDR3 region has the DNA TGTGCCAGCAGCCCATGGACAGGAGCACAAGAGACCCAGTACTTC.

The table lists this clonotype with many counts. The genes are TRBV6-1 and TRBJ2-7; 7 bases line up with TRBD1. Trimming at V came to 10 bases and at J to 4 bases, leaving 16 bases not matched to a gene. CDR3 length: 15 amino acids. Germline V gene lookup returns CDR1 MNHNS and CDR2 SASEGT. CDR3: CATKEGAGPPYEQYF. CDR3 nucleotides: TGTGCCACCAAAGAGGGGGCCGGGCCTCCGTACGAGCAGTACTTC.

This clonotype was seen ten or more times. The chain recombines TRBV7-2 with TRBJ1-5; D not resolved. Trimming removed 1 base at V and 3 bases at J, with 7 bases between. Per germline, CDR1 SGHTA and CDR2 FQGNSA. The CDR3 contains 14 residues. This CDR3 is CASSLVQHNQPQHF. The CDR3 region has the DNA TGTGCCAGCAGCTTAGTGCAGCACAATCAGCCCCAGCATTTT. Full variable domain (remainder filled in from reference TRBV7-2 and TRBJ1-5): GAGVSQSPSNKVTEKGKDVELRCDPISGHTALYWYRQSLGQGLEFLIYFQGNSAPDKSGLPSDRFSAERTGGSVSTLTIQRTQQEDSAVYLCASSLVQHNQPQHFGDGTRLSIL.

Only a few counts were recorded for this clonotype. The genes are TRBV10-3 and TRBJ2-7; 11 nucleotides align to TRBD2. V trimming: 5 bases; J trimming: 7 bases; junction bases outside the gene matches: 7. Germline V lookup: CDR1 ENHRY, CDR2 SYGVKD. CDR3 length: 14 residues. The chain's CDR3 is CAISLAGGMGEQYF. The CDR3 region has the DNA TGTGCCATCAGTTTAGCGGGAGGGATGGGGGAGCAGTACTTC.

The table lists this clonotype with many counts. This chain connects TRBV12-3 or TRBV12-4 to TRBJ2-7, with D possibly TRBD2 on 5 matching bases. The CDR3 has 15 amino acids. V was clipped by 6 bases and J by 4 bases, with 19 bases between them. In DNA form, the CDR3 reads TGTGCCAGCAGCCCCGGACTGTCCCTCCGTTACGAGCAGTACTTC. The encoded protein is CASSPGLSLRYEQYF.

There are many counts of this clonotype. The genes are TRBV3-1 and TRBJ1-3, with D tentatively TRBD1 (5 bases). The CDR3 sequence is 15 residues long. The V and J ends lost 4 bases and 0 bases respectively, with 10 bases between them. Per germline, CDR1 LGHDT and CDR2 YNNKEL (reference sequence). The CDR3 DNA follows: TGTGCCAGCAGCCTAACACAGGACTCTGGAAACACCATATATTTT. This gives the protein CASSLTQDSGNTIYF.

This clonotype was seen a few times. The chain's CDR3 is CASSPGQGGLLNTEAFF. CDR3 DNA sequence: TGTGCCAGCTCACCGGGACAGGGAGGGCTCCTAAACACTGAAGCTTTCTTT. The chain has TRBV18 and TRBJ1-1; 9 nucleotides align to TRBD1. This CDR3 has 17 amino acids. Looked up from germline, CDR1 is KGHSH and CDR2 is LQKENI. V lost 3 bases to trimming and J lost 2 bases; unmatched junction nucleotides: 10.

This clonotype was counted ten times or more. The chain joins TRBV28 to TRBJ2-5; TRBD1 agrees at 8 bases. V shed 7 bases and J 4 bases; nucleotides not matched to a gene: 8. CDR3 length: 14 residues. Germline V gives CDR1 MDHEN, CDR2 SYDVKM. The CDR3 bases are TGTGCCAGCATCACCGCAGGGGGCAGAGAGACCCAGTACTTC. This translates into CASITAGGRETQYF.

This clonotype has at least ten counts. This CDR3 is CASNIGGDVEKETQYF. The CDR3 DNA sequence: TGTGCCAGCAACATCGGTGGGGACGTGGAGAAAGAGACCCAGTACTTC. V and J are TRBV7-9 and TRBJ2-5; D is tentatively TRBD1 or TRBD2 (5 bases each). Per the germline V gene, CDR1 is SEHNR and CDR2 is FQNEAQ (reference sequence). The CDR3 contains 16 residues. The V end was cut by 7 bases, the J end by 3 bases, with 21 bases between.